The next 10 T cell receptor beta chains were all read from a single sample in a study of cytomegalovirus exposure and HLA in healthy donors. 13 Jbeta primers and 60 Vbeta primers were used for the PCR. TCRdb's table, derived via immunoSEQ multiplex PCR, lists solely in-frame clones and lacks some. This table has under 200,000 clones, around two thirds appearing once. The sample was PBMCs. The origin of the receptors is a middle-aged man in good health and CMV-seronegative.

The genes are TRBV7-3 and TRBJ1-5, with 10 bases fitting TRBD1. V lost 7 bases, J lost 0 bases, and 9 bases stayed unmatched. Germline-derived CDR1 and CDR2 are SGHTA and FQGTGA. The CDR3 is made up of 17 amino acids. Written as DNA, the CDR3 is TGTGCCAGCAACTCCGGGACAGGGGCTTATAGCAATCAGCCCCAGCATTTT. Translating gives CASNSGTGAYSNQPQHF.

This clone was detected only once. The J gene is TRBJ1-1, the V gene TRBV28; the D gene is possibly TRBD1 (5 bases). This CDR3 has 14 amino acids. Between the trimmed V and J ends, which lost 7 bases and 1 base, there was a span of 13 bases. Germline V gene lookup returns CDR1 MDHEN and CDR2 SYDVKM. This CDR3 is CASKRPGGNTEAFF. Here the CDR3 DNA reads TGTGCCAGCAAAAGACCGGGGGGGAACACTGAAGCTTTCTTT.

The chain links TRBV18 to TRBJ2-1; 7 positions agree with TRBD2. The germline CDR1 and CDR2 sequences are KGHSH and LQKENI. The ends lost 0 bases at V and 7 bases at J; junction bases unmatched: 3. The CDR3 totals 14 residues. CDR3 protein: CASSPPSGGNEQFF. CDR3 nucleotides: TGTGCCAGCTCACCACCGTCGGGAGGAAATGAGCAGTTCTTC.

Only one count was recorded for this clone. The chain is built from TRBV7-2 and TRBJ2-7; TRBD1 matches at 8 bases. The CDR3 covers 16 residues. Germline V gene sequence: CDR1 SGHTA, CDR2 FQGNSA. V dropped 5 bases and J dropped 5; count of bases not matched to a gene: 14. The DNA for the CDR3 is TGTGCCAGCAGCCCGCAAGGGAGGACAGGGTGGAACGAGCAGTACTTC. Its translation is CASSPQGRTGWNEQYF.

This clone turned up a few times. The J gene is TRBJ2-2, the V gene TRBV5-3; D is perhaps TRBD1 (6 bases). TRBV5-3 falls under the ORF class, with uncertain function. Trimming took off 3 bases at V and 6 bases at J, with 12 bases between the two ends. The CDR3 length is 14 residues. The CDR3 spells CARSSHGGPGELFF. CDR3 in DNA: TGTGCCAGAAGCTCCCATGGGGGCCCCGGGGAGCTGTTTTTT.

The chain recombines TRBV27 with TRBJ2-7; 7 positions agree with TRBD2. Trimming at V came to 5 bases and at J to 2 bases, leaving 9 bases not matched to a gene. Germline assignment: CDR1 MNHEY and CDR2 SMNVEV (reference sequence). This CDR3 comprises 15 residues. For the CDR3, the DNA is TGTGCCAGCAGTACACTAGCGCCCGGGACCTACGAGCAGTACTTC. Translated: CASSTLAPGTYEQYF.

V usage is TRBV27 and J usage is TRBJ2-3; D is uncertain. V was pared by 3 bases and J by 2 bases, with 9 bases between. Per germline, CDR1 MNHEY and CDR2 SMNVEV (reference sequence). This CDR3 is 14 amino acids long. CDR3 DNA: TGTGCCAGCAGTTTTGTCCGTAACACAGATACGCAGTATTTT. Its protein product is CASSFVRNTDTQYF.

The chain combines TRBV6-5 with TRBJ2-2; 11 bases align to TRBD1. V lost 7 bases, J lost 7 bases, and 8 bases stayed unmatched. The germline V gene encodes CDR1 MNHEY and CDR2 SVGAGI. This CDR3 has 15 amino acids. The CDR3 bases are TGTGCCAGCACCCAGGACAGGGGGCGCGGCGGGGAGCTGTTTTTT. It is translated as CASTQDRGRGGELFF.

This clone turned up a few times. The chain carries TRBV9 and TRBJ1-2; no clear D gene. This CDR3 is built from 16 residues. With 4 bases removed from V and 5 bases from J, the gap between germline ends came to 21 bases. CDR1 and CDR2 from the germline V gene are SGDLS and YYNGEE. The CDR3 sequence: CASSQQDTGILYGYTF. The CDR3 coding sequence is TGTGCCAGCAGCCAACAAGATACGGGGATCCTATATGGCTACACCTTC. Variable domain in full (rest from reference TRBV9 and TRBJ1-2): DSGVTQTPKHLITATGQRVTLRCSPRSGDLSVYWYQQSLDQGLQFLIQYYNGEERAKGNILERFSAQQFPDLHSELNLSSLELGDSALYFCASSQQDTGILYGYTFGSGTRLTVV.

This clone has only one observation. The CDR3 reads CASSWGQTDTQYF. The CDR3 nucleotides read TGTGCCAGCAGCTGGGGCCAGACAGATACGCAGTATTTT. This chain uses TRBV5-6 with TRBJ2-3, with D maybe TRBD1 (5 bases). Between the trimmed V and J ends, which lost 3 bases and 3 bases, there was a span of 8 bases. Per the germline V gene, CDR1 is SGHDT and CDR2 is YYEEEE. The CDR3 has 13 amino acids. Based on the CDR3 plus reference TRBV5-6 and TRBJ2-3, the full variable domain is DAGVTQSPTHLIKTRGQQVTLRCSPKSGHDTVSWYQQALGQGPQFIFQYYEEEERQRGNFPDRFSGHQFPNYSSELNVNALLLGDSALYLCASSWGQTDTQYFGPGTRLTVL.